This T cell receptor (beta chain) emerged from a study of blood T cells in healthy people across ages (dated by TCRdb to the mid-2010s). In the study overall: In model experiments, template switching captured about one uniquely barcoded TCR beta cDNA molecule for every two T cells. Two additional independent replicas of 1 million unique cDNA reads from the same blood draw were analyzed for two donors (one aged 18 to 29 and one aged 80 or older). To avoid experimental bias, donors of different ages were spread randomly across the sequencing lanes. To track age-related changes in TCR beta repertoire diversity, the study relied on deep sequencing normalized with unique cDNA molecular identifiers. Four age groups were formed from the donors: young (average approximately 15 years), middle-aged (around 39), aged (62) and long-lived (about 75). Study-level results and caveats: Observed TCR beta diversity per million T cells fell roughly linearly with age, and a significant reduction was already apparent by age around 44. Since profiling was done on bulk unsorted PBMCs, naive and antigen-experienced compartments could not be conclusively compared. Compared with the aged group, more naive CD4+ T cells, fewer expanded clones and increased TCR diversity were shown by the long-lived group, suggesting age selection. Observed TCR beta diversity correlated strongly with the percentage of naive T cells measured by flow cytometry. Because donor CMV infection status was unknown, age-related changes in expanded clonotypes were potentially confounded. Estimates of total diversity based on one million sequenced T cells were considered lower bounds and underestimates.

Concerning this clonotype itself: Its antigen is unknown. Qualities for individual bases were not recorded, and no much larger clone is one base off.

To prepare the library, 5' RACE was applied. TCRdb records Illumina HiSeq 2500 as the sequencer. A second PCR of roughly 6 to 12 cycles was performed with a sample-barcoded 5' primer and a J-beta primer mix. Each TCR beta cDNA molecule received a unique molecular identifier from a template-switch 5' adaptor carrying 12 random nucleotides. Each sample yielded at least 3 million CDR3-containing paired-end reads. First-strand cDNA synthesis was performed from all RNA using the Mint cDNA synthesis kit, with priming by a TRBC-specific oligonucleotide. All cDNA was treated with uracil-DNA glycosylase and then went through a first 18-cycle PCR with the universal primers M1SS and BC2_uni_R. From the authors' description of their analysis: Each sample was normalized by randomly selecting 1 million high-quality reads, each carrying a distinct molecular identifier. Instead of being binned into consensus sequences, reads with shared molecular identifiers were discarded. MiTCR, run with a Q25 quality threshold and the strictest error-elimination algorithm, handled CDR3 identification, clonotype clustering and error correction. A nonparametric unseen species model with Euler transformation was used to estimate a lower bound on total TCR beta diversity. In-frame beta chains were kept once TCRdb had trimmed the public reads at Q25 with fastp and called clones with MiXCR. Each entry is one CDR3 protein sequence, shown with its most common DNA and genes. The V and J calls come from TCRdb's annotation, not from the publication. This sample is represented by some 710,000 distinct CDR3 sequences; 22% of them were singletons. About 20% of the sample is held by the ten biggest clonotypes.

Systemically healthy Caucasian individuals from Russia, around 39 in total and aged roughly 6 to 95 years, were included as donors. Roughly 10 milliliters of peripheral blood were drawn from each donor into EDTA-treated Vacutainer tubes. Ficoll-Paque density-gradient centrifugation was used to isolate PBMCs, with at least 6.5 million per sample. Trizol reagent was used to extract total RNA from PBMCs, with at least 6 micrograms per sample. Naive CD45RAhigh/CD27high T cell percentages were measured by flow cytometry on a PBMC aliquot from every donor. The source material was blood. The receptor was isolated from a man between 65 and 79 years old in good health.

The DNA sequence is TGTGCCAGCAGTGCCCCAGGGGACAGCACAGATACGCAGTATTTT. Its protein is CASSAPGDSTDTQYF. The V and J genes are TRBV12-3 or TRBV12-4 and TRBJ2-3; the best D guess is TRBD1, with 6 bases matching. CDR3 length: 15 amino acids, cysteine to phenylalanine. Of the read, only the CDR3 DNA is kept; its 45 bases are in frame from base 1. V lost 5 bases and J lost 0 bases; the stretch between them is 12 bases long.